Included here is one T cell receptor (beta chain) sequence, with context. This clone's antigen is unknown. Nothing much larger sits one base from this clone, and base qualities are not available. The data are from a study of blood T cell repertoires in COVID-19 (dated by TCRdb to about 2020). Background on the whole study: Samples from collaborators originated in the United States, Italy and Spain and spanned both the acute and convalescent phases of COVID-19. Samples came from the ongoing ImmuneRACE study (first 160 participants) plus 1,254 subjects from 6 global collaborators. Deeply sampled blood TCRbeta repertoires from subjects exposed to, actively infected with, or recovered from COVID-19 were included in the dataset. The sample metadata nearly always contained a de-identified subject ID, COVID-19 status, age in years and sex. Where HLA class I and class II types were available, the types were taken from metadata supplied by the sample provider, not from assay-based typing. The repertoires were released in a freely available public database meant as a resource for research on the immune response to SARS-CoV-2. The prospective study material was composed of cDNA or gDNA derived from T cells, B-cell-depleted T cells, or PBMCs. The paper as a whole reports these results and caveats: How much clinical and demographic metadata was included differed by source and by participant, and the metadata was provided uncurated.

TCRbeta CDR3 regions were amplified from genomic DNA using the immunoSEQ Assay, a bias-controlled multiplex PCR. Processing in the source paper ran as follows. The number of nucleated cells in each sample was estimated by amplification of reference gene primers within the assay. To quantify the absolute abundance of each unique TCRbeta CDR3 rearrangement, sequence reads were collapsed and filtered. For each sample, productive Simpson clonality was calculated as the square root of Simpson's diversity index over productive rearrangements. The table comes from immuneACCESS by way of TCRdb, which keeps in-frame sequences with V and J called. Part of the clones is missing from these tables; in studies checked, under half for an unresolved V gene and the rest for unknown reasons. That table is the source of V, J and clone size, and D and trimming were worked out from the DNA. Here the sample has 15,000 or so clones; 70% to 90% occur a single time. The top ten constitute approximately 15% of the sample.

The CDR3 has 11 amino acids, counting the end cysteine and phenylalanine. Only the CDR3 part of the read is kept: 33 bases, read in frame from the first base. The germline ends are 7 bases apart after V is trimmed by 3 bases and J by 8 bases. The germline V gene encodes CDR1 KGHSH and CDR2 LQKENI. Each collaborating institution followed its own protocols to collect whole blood in K2EDTA tubes. For TCRbeta analysis, collaborator samples were shipped as frozen whole blood, as isolated PBMCs, or as DNA extracted from either sample type. The origin of this receptor is a human donor in a cohort sampled during active COVID-19. Sequencing was done on a sample of peripheral blood. The sequence joins TRBV18 to TRBJ1-2, with TRBD1 perhaps the D gene, on 6 matching bases. The nucleotide sequence reads TGTGCCAGCTCACCTGGACAGGGCTACACCTTC. This codes for CASSPGQGYTF. Outside the CDR3, residues come from the reference TRBV18 and TRBJ1-2 proteins, so the full variable domain is: NAGVMQNPRHLVRRRGQEARLRCSPMKGHSHVYWYRQLPEEGLKFMVYLQKENIIDESGMPKERFSAEFPKEGPSILRIQQVVRGDSAAYFCASSPGQGYTFGSGTRLTVV.